The source of this TCR beta chain is a study of tumor-infiltrating lymphocytes in localized non-small cell lung cancer. Profiling relied on immunoSEQ multiplex PCR, and the TCRdb table lists in-frame clones only, not all of them. The profile shows more than 10,000 clones, around four fifths of them singletons. There are 13 residues in the CDR3. Germline loops: CDR1 SQVTM, CDR2 ANQGSEA. The junction had 6 bases not matched to a gene; V was cut back by 8 bases and J by 6 bases. The clonotype originates from a human donor with non-small cell lung cancer. The sequenced sample consisted of uninvolved lung tissue not adjacent to the tumor. The chain combines TRBV29-1 with TRBJ2-2; 10 bases match TRBD1. The CDR3, as DNA: TGCAGCTTCGGACAGGGGGTATCCGGGGAGCTGTTTTTT. Protein product: CSFGQGVSGELFF.